This T cell receptor beta chain was sequenced for a study of tissue T cells after allogeneic stem cell transplantation. Study conclusions and caveats: Anatomically similar tissues had similar TCR repertoires within each patient.

The CDR3 is made up of 15 amino acids. CDR1 SGHAT and CDR2 FQNNGV come from the germline V gene. V was pared by 1 base and J by 5 bases, with 7 bases of the junction left unmatched. In the case of this clone: The antigen is unknown.

Generated by immunoSEQ multiplex PCR, the TCRdb table keeps only in-frame clones and is missing some. The sample consists of about 24,000 clones, roughly 80% of them appearing once. The sequencing here drew on tissue from the ileum, taken at autopsy. The J gene is TRBJ2-5, the V gene TRBV11-2, with 7 nucleotides matching TRBD1. The clonotype comes from a female donor over 55 with lung cancer. The CDR3 protein is CASSLGGGPVETQYF. The DNA for the CDR3 is TGTGCCAGCAGCTTAGGAGGGGGCCCGGTGGAGACCCAGTACTTC. Using reference TRBV11-2 and TRBJ2-5 for the parts outside the CDR3, the full variable domain is EAGVAQSPRYKIIEKRQSVAFWCNPISGHATLYWYQQILGQGPKLLIQFQNNGVVDDSQLPKDRFSAERLKGVDSTLKIQPAKLEDSAVYLCASSLGGGPVETQYFGPGTRLLVL.